This T cell receptor (beta chain) came from a study of Ad26.COV2.S vaccination and SARS-CoV-2 variants. Study context: Recipients of Ad26.COV2.S got it intramuscularly, once or twice 56 days apart. Study-level points and caveats: Substantial breadth was reported for post-vaccination spike-specific CD8+ and CD4+ T cells.

The treatment: over 15 received Ad26.COV2.S at low or high dose, single or two shots; about 5 received placebo; per-sample allocation not given. It was on day 63 after the first vaccine or placebo injection that samples were taken. Trimming took 4 bases from V and 6 from J, leaving 17 bases between them. CDR1 is SGHRS, CDR2 YFSETQ, per germline. The CDR3 has 14 residues. Data came from immunoSEQ multiplex PCR; TCRdb stores just in-frame clones and leaves some out. The repertoire holds around 450,000 clones, with roughly 89% as singletons. As for this clone: Its target is not known.

Sample: peripheral blood, taken in a trial of Ad26.COV2.S vaccine versus placebo. The source is a person between 18 and 65 years old who received the Ad26.COV2.S COVID-19 vaccine or a placebo. The genes are TRBV5-1 and TRBJ2-7; maybe TRBD2 (6 bases). The CDR3 DNA reads TGCGCCAGCAGCCCCGACGCGGGATTCGCCGAGCAGTACGTC. Residues: CASSPDAGFAEQYV.